This entry concerns a single T cell receptor (beta chain). Its antigen is unknown. Busulfan-fludarabine conditioning, marrow transplant, and cyclophosphamide on days +3 and +4 were administered. These data come from a study of T cells after posttransplantation cyclophosphamide. Study outcomes and limitations: Later post-transplant blood repertoires were often dominated by donor CD8+ memory clones.

Germline loops: CDR1 PRHDT, CDR2 FYEKMQ (reference sequence). V was clipped by 5 bases and J by 2 bases, with 15 bases between them. This CDR3 comprises 15 residues. Sequenced by immunoSEQ multiplex PCR; TCRdb stores in-frame clones only, minus some. The sample consists of 5,500 to 7,500 clones, about 92% of them appearing once. This chain uses TRBV13 with TRBJ2-5, with a possible D match to TRBD2 (6 bases). The source is a male patient aged 60 to 75 who received an allogeneic stem cell transplant from a related donor and was CMV-positive. Some T cells may have come from the graft donor. Sequencing used CD8+ T cells sorted from blood, obtained after allogeneic stem cell transplant with posttransplant cyclophosphamide. CDR3 region: CASSTSGLVQETQYF. DNA of the CDR3: TGTGCCAGCAGCACCTCGGGACTCGTACAAGAGACCCAGTACTTC.